This T cell receptor beta chain comes out of a study of CD8+CD57+ T cells in acquired aplastic anemia. Study summary: The average for DNA from sorted CD4+ and CD8+ cells was about 3.3 ug.

Patients included in sequencing had previously demonstrated CD8+CD57+ cell expansion by flow cytometry. The diagnosis in all patients was severe acquired aplastic anemia. Patients had received no therapy at the time of blood sampling. The CDR3 contains 13 residues. V dropped 6 bases and J dropped 4 bases, with 12 bases sitting between them. Germline V gene lookup returns CDR1 MDHEN and CDR2 SYDVKM. The template used for profiling TCR beta VDJ and CDR3 was genomic DNA. MiXCR was run by TCRdb on the reads, yielding one entry per CDR3 protein. The sample records around 430,000 distinct CDR3 sequences, around 33% being singletons.

This sequence was found in a human donor with aplastic anemia. The chain employs TRBV28 and TRBJ1-2; no firm D call. The sequenced sample consisted of sorted CD4+, CD8+, or CD8+CD57+ T cells (not recorded which) from PBMCs. The CDR3 nucleotides are TGTGCCAGCAGCGACGCACGACTCTATGGCTACACCTTC. This sequence encodes CASSDARLYGYTF.